The next 7 T cell receptor beta chains were all read from a single sample in a study of brain T cells in children with intractable seizures. Sample time point: blood from clinic visit 5 months post-surgery; TSC patient then seizure free. The method was immunoSEQ multiplex PCR; TCRdb's version includes in-frame clones alone and lacks a portion of them. Among hundreds of thousands of clones listed, over 90% were seen once. The specimen was peripheral blood, collected about 5 months after surgery. The receptors come from a boy less than two years old with tuberous sclerosis and intractable seizures.

This clone was seen a few times. The chain links TRBV14 to TRBJ1-1; no definite D call. Germline V CDR1 and CDR2: SGHDN, FVKESK. The CDR3 has 11 residues. Trimming stripped 2 bases from V and 8 bases from J, with 6 bases between. In DNA, the CDR3 is TGTGCCAGCAGCCAACGGGCGGAAGCTTTCTTT. Its protein is CASSQRAEAFF. Using reference TRBV14 and TRBJ1-1 for the parts outside the CDR3, the full variable domain is EAGVTQFPSHSVIEKGQTVTLRCDPISGHDNLYWYRRVMGKEIKFLLHFVKESKQDESGMPNNRFLAERTGGTYSTLKVQPAELEDSGVYFCASSQRAEAFFGQGTRLTVV.

The chain employs TRBV4-2 and TRBJ2-7, with a weak D call TRBD2 (5 bases). Between the trimmed V and J ends, which lost 3 bases and 4 bases, there was a span of 16 bases. The CDR3 is 15 amino acids. The germline V gene encodes CDR1 LGHNA and CDR2 YNFKEQ. The CDR3 nucleotides are TGTGCCAGCAGCCACGGACTCGGCGCCGAATACGAGCAGTACTTC. This translates into CASSHGLGAEYEQYF.

The chain recombines TRBV9 with TRBJ2-7, with 10 bases fitting TRBD1. Germline-derived CDR1 and CDR2 are SGDLS and YYNGEE. The CDR3 is made up of 15 amino acids. V was pared by 0 bases and J by 0 bases, with 0 bases of the junction left unmatched. CDR3 nucleotides: TGTGCCAGCAGCGTAGGGACAGGGGGCTCCTACGAGCAGTACTTC. Its protein product is CASSVGTGGSYEQYF.

The V call is TRBV2, the J call TRBJ1-3; D remains unclear. The CDR3 covers 15 residues. The germline gives CDR1 SNHLY, CDR2 FYNNEI. The ends were cut back, 2 bases at V and 0 bases at J, with 8 bases in the middle. The CDR3 DNA sequence: TGTGCCAGCAGTGAACACAGAAGCTCTGGAAACACCATATATTTT. Protein: CASSEHRSSGNTIYF. The whole variable domain, remainder taken from reference TRBV2 and TRBJ1-3, is EPEVTQTPSHQVTQMGQEVILRCVPISNHLYFYWYRQILGQKVEFLVSFYNNEISEKSEIFDDQFSVERPDGSNFTLKIRSTKLEDSAMYFCASSEHRSSGNTIYFGEGSWLTVV.

The chain carries TRBV5-8 and TRBJ2-1, with 10 nucleotides matching TRBD1. Germline-derived CDR1 and CDR2 are SGHTS and YDEGEE. The CDR3 runs 17 residues. The V segment lost 4 bases and the J segment 2 bases; nucleotides outside the gene matches: 9. The CDR3 loop reads CASSQFAGTGAYNEQFF. CDR3 DNA sequence: TGTGCCAGCAGCCAATTCGCCGGGACAGGGGCCTACAATGAGCAGTTCTTC.

The chain has TRBV11-2 and TRBJ2-2, with 8 bases fitting TRBD1. CDR1 is SGHAT and CDR2 is FQNNGV in the germline V gene. The trim removed 0 bases at V and 0 bases at J, leaving 3 bases unmatched. The CDR3 runs 17 residues. CDR3 loop: CASSLEYRGANTGELFF. DNA for the CDR3: TGTGCCAGCAGCTTAGAATACAGGGGGGCGAACACCGGGGAGCTGTTTTTT.

This chain connects TRBV7-4 to TRBJ2-1, with a possible D match to TRBD2 (6 bases). The CDR3 is made up of 15 amino acids. Germline V lookup: CDR1 SGHVT, CDR2 SQSDAQ. V dropped 7 bases and J dropped 4 bases, with 17 bases sitting between them. The CDR3 coding sequence is TGTGCCAGCACGGGGGAGCGGAGGGCTTACAATGAGCAGTTCTTC. Residues: CASTGERRAYNEQFF.